Below are 8 T cell receptor beta chains sequenced from a single sample in a study of read filtering for tumor transcriptome and immune sequencing. The library was built from 400 ng RNA with molecular barcoded adaptors for alpha/delta and beta/gamma chains. TCRdb reprocessed the reads with MiXCR, giving one entry per CDR3 protein. Found here are nearly 60,000 distinct CDR3 sequences, about 12% of them singletons; the top ten hold 15% to 20%. The sequenced sample consisted of a population of CD138-negative cells sorted from bone marrow. These receptors all stem from a donor at least 40 years old with multiple myeloma.

This clonotype was seen only a few times. V is TRBV7-8 and J is TRBJ1-5; the D is unclear. The V gene lost 1 base and the J gene lost 3 bases, with 10 bases spanning the gap. Germline V CDR1 and CDR2: SGHVS, FQNEAQ. This CDR3 has 15 amino acids. The CDR3 reads CASSLGHQSNQPQHF. In DNA, the CDR3 is TGTGCCAGCAGCTTAGGGCATCAATCCAATCAGCCCCAGCATTTT.

On this clonotype: This likely came from a read error, as a far larger clone is one base away. The chain carries TRBV7-2 and TRBJ2-1; the D gene is possibly TRBD2 (5 bases). The length of the CDR3 is 13 residues. Germline CDR1 is SGHTA and CDR2 is FQGNSA. V gave up 0 bases and J gave up 6 bases, with 6 bases separating them. CDR3 DNA: TGTGCCAGCAGCTTAGCCCGGGGCAATGAGCAGTTCTTC. This codes for CASSLARGNEQFF.

Only a few counts were recorded for this clonotype. This clone may be a read error of a much larger clone one base away. This chain links TRBV3-1 with TRBJ2-2, with 9 bases identical to TRBD1. The CDR3 is 17 residues long. Germline-derived CDR1 and CDR2 are LGHDT and YNNKEL (reference sequence). The ends lost 4 bases at V and 4 bases at J; junction bases unmatched: 10. This chain's CDR3 is CASSRQVPTGGTGELFF. The CDR3 DNA sequence: TGTGCCAGCAGCCGCCAGGTACCGACAGGGGGCACCGGGGAGCTGTTTTTT.

The sample holds many counts of this clonotype. V is TRBV5-6 and J is TRBJ1-2; D is uncertain. The CDR3 totals 14 residues. Germline assignment: CDR1 SGHDT and CDR2 YYEEEE. With 6 bases removed from V and 4 bases from J, the gap between germline ends came to 16 bases. CDR3 nucleotide sequence: TGTGCCAGCAACCCAACAGCAGGCGTCTATGGCTACACCTTC. Translating gives CASNPTAGVYGYTF. The variable domain in full, completed from reference TRBV5-6 and TRBJ1-2, reads DAGVTQSPTHLIKTRGQQVTLRCSPKSGHDTVSWYQQALGQGPQFIFQYYEEEERQRGNFPDRFSGHQFPNYSSELNVNALLLGDSALYLCASNPTAGVYGYTFGSGTRLTVV.

Worth noting for this clonotype: A much larger clonotype is one base distant, so this may be a read error. This sequence joins TRBV3-1 and TRBJ1-1, with 10 bases identical to TRBD1. Germline V gene data show CDR1 as LGHDT and CDR2 as YNNKEL (reference sequence). The CDR3 is made up of 14 amino acids. DNA of the CDR3: TGTGCCAGCAGCCCCCGGACAGGGGGGACTGAAGTTTTCTTT. Translation gives CASSPRTGGTEVFF. Full variable domain (outside the CDR3, taken from reference TRBV3-1 and TRBJ1-1): DTAVSQTPKYLVTQMGNDKSIKCEQNLGHDTMYWYKQDSKKFLKIMFSYNNKELIINETVPNRFSPKSPDKAHLNLHINSLELGDSAVYFCASSPRTGGTEVFFGQGTRLTVV.

This clonotype was seen repeatedly, ten times or more. The V and J genes are TRBV20-1 and TRBJ2-1; TRBD1 matches 8 bases. V shed 5 bases and J 0 bases; nucleotides not matched to a gene: 6. The CDR3 has 15 amino acids. In germline, CDR1 is DFQATT, CDR2 SNEGSKA (reference sequence). CDR3: CSAPRDRSSYNEQFF. The CDR3 region has the DNA TGCAGTGCTCCTCGGGACAGGAGCTCCTACAATGAGCAGTTCTTC.

The DNA of the CDR3 is TGCTGTTCGAACCACAGTGGGCTGGACACTGAAGCTTTCTTT. Residues: CCSNHSGLDTEAFF. The chain combines TRBV20-1 with TRBJ1-1; D is undetermined. Germline V gene data show CDR1 as DFQATT and CDR2 as SNEGSKA (reference sequence). CDR3 length equals 14 residues.

This clonotype is termed medium-sized. V gene TRBV4-1 combines with J gene TRBJ2-1; D call uncertain. V lost 1 base, J lost 7 bases, and 2 bases lay in between. Germline V gene data show CDR1 as MGHRA and CDR2 as YSYEKL. The CDR3 length is 11 residues. The CDR3 nucleotides are TGCGCCAGCAGCCAAGTAAATGAGCAGTTCTTC. Amino acid sequence: CASSQVNEQFF.